These 13 T cell receptor beta chains were all obtained from the same sample, sequenced in a study of vaccination and CD4 T cells after COVID-19. With the Oncomine TCR Beta short-read assay, DNA from cultured CD4+ T cells was sequenced. Using its own MiXCR run on the PCR reads, TCRdb lists one record per CDR3 protein. The sample records about 23,000 distinct CDR3 sequences, 30% to 45% being singletons. These receptors' targets are unknown. Time point described: late sampling 161 to 241 days after vaccination in three convalescent patients. As for treatment: approximately nine-day PBMC culture with coronavirus spike peptide pools or control peptides (ViraFEST assay). This specimen consisted of CD4+ T cells from blood, cultured in vitro, obtained about 7 months after SARS-CoV-2 vaccination. The source of these receptors is a human donor who had recovered from COVID-19.

This clonotype has only a few counts. The chain links TRBV27 to TRBJ2-1, with unresolved D. Per the germline V gene, CDR1 is MNHEY and CDR2 is SMNVEV (reference sequence). CDR3 length: 12 residues. Trimming left V 5 bases short and J 7 bases short, with 9 bases between. For the CDR3, the DNA is TGTGCCAGCAGTCCTCGGCGGAATGAGCAGTTCTTC. Its protein is CASSPRRNEQFF.

This clonotype was observed a few times. The rearrangement joins TRBV7-8 to TRBJ1-2; TRBD1 aligns across 7 bases. CDR1 is SGHVS and CDR2 is FQNEAQ in the germline V gene. Trimming cost V 1 base and J 11 bases; bases outside gene matches: 16. The CDR3 sequence is 16 residues long. The CDR3 loop reads CASSLDGRQGWGWYTF. CDR3 coding DNA: TGTGCCAGCAGCTTAGACGGGAGACAGGGTTGGGGTTGGTACACCTTC. Filled out from reference TRBV7-8 and TRBJ1-2, the complete variable domain reads GAGVSQSPRYKVAKRGQDVALRCDPISGHVSLFWYQQALGQGPEFLTYFQNEAQLDKSGLPSDRFFAERPEGSVSTLKIQRTQQEDSAVYLCASSLDGRQGWGWYTFGSGTRLTVV.

With respect to this clonotype: Germline and junction disagree at one end, which may indicate a read error. The chain is built from TRBV20-1 and TRBJ1-5; no definite D call. CDR1 and CDR2 (germline): DFQATT, SNEGSKA (reference sequence). The CDR3 covers 15 residues. This CDR3 is CSARDIGFGNQLQHF. CDR3 bases: TGCAGTGCTAGAGATATAGGGTTCGGCAATCAGCTCCAGCATTTT.

The V gene is TRBV28, the J gene TRBJ2-7; D unclear. Germline V lookup: CDR1 MDHEN, CDR2 SYDVKM. This CDR3 has 14 amino acids. V was trimmed by 10 bases and J by 0 bases, leaving 16 bases between them. This CDR3 is CATRGRKSSYEQYF. The DNA of the CDR3 is TGTGCCACCAGAGGTCGGAAGAGCTCCTACGAGCAGTACTTC.

The rearrangement joins TRBV7-2 to TRBJ2-5; 7 positions agree with TRBD2. V lost 1 base to trimming and J lost 5 bases; unmatched junction nucleotides: 1. The CDR3 length is 13 residues. In germline, CDR1 is SGHTA, CDR2 FQGNSA. DNA of the CDR3: TGTGCCAGCAGCTTAGTGGGGGGGGAGACCCAGTACTTC. It translates to CASSLVGGETQYF.

This clonotype occurred a few times. The rearrangement uses TRBV28 and TRBJ2-5; TRBD1 aligns across 9 bases. This CDR3 contains 15 residues. With 5 bases clipped from V and 3 bases from J, the junction kept 7 bases outside the gene matches. Looked up from germline, CDR1 is MDHEN and CDR2 is SYDVKM. The CDR3 spells CASSGTGYGEETQYF. In DNA, the CDR3 is TGTGCCAGCAGTGGGACAGGGTATGGGGAAGAGACCCAGTACTTC.

The table lists this clonotype with a few counts. The gene calls are TRBV27 and TRBJ2-5; no clear D. V was pared by 1 base and J by 1 base, with 4 bases between. The germline CDR1 and CDR2 sequences are MNHEY and SMNVEV (reference sequence). The CDR3 has 13 amino acids. This CDR3 is CASSLFPQETQYF. Here the CDR3 DNA reads TGTGCCAGCAGTTTATTCCCCCAAGAGACCCAGTACTTC.

This clonotype was observed a few times. The chain employs TRBV28 and TRBJ2-7; a possible D gene is TRBD2 (6 bases). This CDR3 has 19 residues. Trimming left V 5 bases short and J 1 base short, with 27 bases between. Germline V lookup: CDR1 MDHEN, CDR2 SYDVKM. CDR3: CASSPQWGEWGGRSYEQYF. CDR3 coding DNA: TGTGCCAGCAGTCCGCAGTGGGGGGAATGGGGCGGCCGGTCCTACGAGCAGTACTTC.

The chain is built from TRBV24-1 and TRBJ1-1; no definite D call. The CDR3 has 13 amino acids. Between the trimmed V and J ends, which lost 3 bases and 1 base, there was a span of 5 bases. Per the germline V gene, CDR1 is KGHDR and CDR2 is SFDVKD. Here the CDR3 DNA reads TGTGCCACCAGTGATAGGAGGAACACTGAAGCTTTCTTT. Its protein is CATSDRRNTEAFF.

This chain connects TRBV20-1 to TRBJ2-3, with 7 bases identical to TRBD1. Germline values: CDR1 DFQATT, CDR2 SNEGSKA (reference sequence). The CDR3 runs to 15 residues. The V and J ends lost 3 bases and 0 bases, in that order; junction bases with no gene match: 6. This CDR3 reads CSASGGQISTDTQYF. The CDR3 DNA reads TGCAGTGCTAGTGGGGGACAGATAAGCACAGATACGCAGTATTTT.

The rearrangement uses TRBV20-1 and TRBJ2-1; no clear D. Trimming shortened V by 6 bases and J by 2 bases, and 8 bases separated the two germline ends. The germline V gene has CDR1 DFQATT and CDR2 SNEGSKA (reference sequence). This CDR3 contains 12 residues. CDR3 region: CSASRTYNEQFF. CDR3 in DNA: TGCAGTGCGAGTCGTACCTACAATGAGCAGTTCTTC.

This clonotype was seen a handful of times. V usage is TRBV28 and J usage is TRBJ1-3; D is undetermined. The CDR3 is made up of 13 amino acids. V shed 6 bases and J shed 4 bases, with 10 bases lying between them. CDR1 and CDR2 (germline): MDHEN, SYDVKM. The CDR3: CASSLRPGNTIYF. CDR3 coding DNA: TGTGCCAGCAGCCTTAGGCCCGGAAACACCATATATTTT. The full variable domain, with the rest looked up from reference TRBV28 and TRBJ1-3, is DVKVTQSSRYLVKRTGEKVFLECVQDMDHENMFWYRQDPGLGLRLIYFSYDVKMKEKGDIPEGYSVSREKKERFSLILESASTNQTSMYLCASSLRPGNTIYFGEGSWLTVV.

Only a few counts were recorded for this clonotype. The chain couples TRBV6-1 to TRBJ1-5; D is ambiguous. The CDR3 runs to 12 residues. V was cut by 2 bases and J by 9 bases, with 8 bases left in between. Germline CDR1 and CDR2: MNHNS and SASEGT. Here the CDR3 DNA reads TGTGCCAGCAGTGAACACGACCGGCCCCAGCATTTT. Translation gives CASSEHDRPQHF.